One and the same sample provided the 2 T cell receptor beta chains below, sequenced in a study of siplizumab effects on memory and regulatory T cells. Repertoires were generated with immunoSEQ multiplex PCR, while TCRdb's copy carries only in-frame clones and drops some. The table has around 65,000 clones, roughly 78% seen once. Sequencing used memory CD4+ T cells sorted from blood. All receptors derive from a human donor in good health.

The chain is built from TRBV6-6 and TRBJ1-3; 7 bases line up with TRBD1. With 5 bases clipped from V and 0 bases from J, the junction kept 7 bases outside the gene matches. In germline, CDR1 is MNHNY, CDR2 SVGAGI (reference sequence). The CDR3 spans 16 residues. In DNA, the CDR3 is TGTGCCAGCAGTGGGTGGGACAGATCCTCTGGAAACACCATATATTTT. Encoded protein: CASSGWDRSSGNTIYF.

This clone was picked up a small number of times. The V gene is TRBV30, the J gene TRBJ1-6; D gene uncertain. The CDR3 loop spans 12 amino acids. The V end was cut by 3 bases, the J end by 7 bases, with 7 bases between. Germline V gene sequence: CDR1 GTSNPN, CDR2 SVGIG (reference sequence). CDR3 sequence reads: CAWRRRNSPLHF. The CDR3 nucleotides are TGTGCCTGGAGACGCAGGAATTCACCCCTCCACTTT.